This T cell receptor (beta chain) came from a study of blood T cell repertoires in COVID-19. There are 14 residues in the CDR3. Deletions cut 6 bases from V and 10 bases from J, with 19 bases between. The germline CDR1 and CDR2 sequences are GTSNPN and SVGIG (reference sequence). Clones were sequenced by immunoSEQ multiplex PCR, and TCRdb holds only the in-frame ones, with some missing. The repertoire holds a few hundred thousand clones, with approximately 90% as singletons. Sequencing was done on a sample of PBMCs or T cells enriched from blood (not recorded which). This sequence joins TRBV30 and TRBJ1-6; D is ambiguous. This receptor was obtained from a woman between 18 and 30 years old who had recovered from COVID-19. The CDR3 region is CACRPSGVESPLHF. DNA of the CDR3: TGTGCCTGCCGACCTAGCGGGGTAGAATCACCCCTCCACTTT.